These T cell receptor beta chains were read from a single sample in a study of human T cells and chemical hapten exposure. TCRdb redid the calling of the RACE reads with MiXCR, one entry per CDR3 protein. The data show some 36,000 distinct CDR3 sequences, with approximately 9.5% seen just once and 26% held by the top ten. Sequenced material: whole blood, taken in connection with sensitization to the hapten diphenylcyclopropenone (DPC). All receptors derive from a man between 50 and 59 years old with alopecia areata. Some clones in this sample may be carry-over from other donors' samples. The CDR3 runs from the conserved cysteine through the conserved F or W. The D gene is left open where the match is weak. Part of the rows lack a size; the others show once, few, many or a class for expanded clones.

>TRBJ1-1|many|.|TRBV10-3
TGTGCCATCAGCAGGATGGGGAACACTGAAGCTTTCTTT
CAISRMGNTEAFF
>TRBJ2-2|many|.|TRBV10-1
TGCGCCAGCAGTGTTAACAGTGGGACCGGGGAGCTGTTTTTT
CASSVNSGTGELFF
>TRBJ2-1|many|.|TRBV11-3
TGTGCCAGCAGCCCCCGAGGGGCTAGCGCGTACAATGAGCAGTTCTTC
CASSPRGASAYNEQFF
>TRBJ1-1|many|.|TRBV29-1
TGCAGCGGTGGCCGGGGCAACACTGAAGCTTTCTTT
CSGGRGNTEAFF
>TRBJ2-5|few|.|TRBV11-2
TGTGCCAGCAGCTTAGATTGGAACAGAAGGTTGGCGACCCAGTACTTC
CASSLDWNRRLATQYF
>TRBJ2-1|many|.|TRBV20-1
TGCAGTGCTCGATCCCGAACGAGCTCCTACAATGAGCAGTTCTTC
CSARSRTSSYNEQFF
>TRBJ2-2|.|TRBD2|TRBV20-1
TGCAGTGCTAGAGATCCCGCTAGCGGGACCGGGGAGCTGTTTTTT
CSARDPASGTGELFF
>TRBJ2-5|many|.|TRBV19
TGTGCCAGTCGACAGGCCGGGGAGACCCAGTACTTC
CASRQAGETQYF
>TRBJ2-7|few|TRBD2|TRBV7-2
TGTGCCAGCAGCTTTACTAGCGGGAGCCCATCCTACGAGCAGTACTTC
CASSFTSGSPSYEQYF
>TRBJ2-5|few|TRBD2|TRBV10-2
TGCGCCAGCAGTGAAGGGGCGGGAGGACGGGAGACCCAGTACTTC
CASSEGAGGRETQYF
>TRBJ2-3|many|TRBD1|TRBV10-2
TGCGCCAGCAGTGGTTGGACAGGGGCCACAGATACGCAGTATTTT
CASSGWTGATDTQYF
>TRBJ2-1|many|TRBD1|TRBV20-1
TGCAGTGCTAGATTTATCGGGACAGGGTCAAACAATGAGCAGTTCTTC
CSARFIGTGSNNEQFF
>TRBJ2-1|many|TRBD2|TRBV28
TGTGCCAGCAGTATCAATAGCGGGAGGGCCTCAGGGTATGAGCAGTTCTTC
CASSINSGRASGYEQFF
>TRBJ2-5|.|.|TRBV6-5
TGTGCCAGCAGTTACTCCCCCAGGGGAGGTCAAGAGACCCAGTACTTC
CASSYSPRGGQETQYF
>TRBJ2-7|many|.|TRBV11-2
TGTGCCAGCAGCGAGACCGGCTACGAGCAGTACTTC
CASSETGYEQYF
>TRBJ1-6|many|TRBD1|TRBV2
TGTGCCAGCAGTGAGCCAGGGGGCGGAAATTCACCCCTCCACTTT
CASSEPGGGNSPLHF
>TRBJ2-1|.|.|TRBV4-1
TGCGCCAGCAGCCAAGTAGGACTCGATGAGCAGTTCTTC
CASSQVGLDEQFF
>TRBJ2-2|.|.|TRBV28
TGTGCCAGCAGTACTAGTTCCGGGGAGCTGTTTTTT
CASSTSSGELFF
>TRBJ2-7|few|TRBD2|TRBV6-5
TGTGCCAGCGGGACTAGCGCTTCCTACGAGCAGTACTTC
CASGTSASYEQYF
>TRBJ2-7|.|TRBD1|TRBV11-2
TGTGCCAGCAGCCAGGGACAGGGCTACGAGCAGTACTTC
CASSQGQGYEQYF
>TRBJ1-4|.|TRBD1|TRBV29-1
TGCAGCGTTGACAGGGGGGAAAAACTGTTTTTT
CSVDRGEKLFF
>TRBJ2-2|many|TRBD2|TRBV20-1
TGCAGTGCTAGATTTGCGGGAGACACCGGGGAGCTGTTTTTT
CSARFAGDTGELFF
>TRBJ1-5|few|.|TRBV4-3
TGCGCCAGCAGCCAAGATGTCAATCAGCCCCAGCATTTT
CASSQDVNQPQHF
>TRBJ2-5|.|.|TRBV2
TGTGCCAGCAGTGAAAGGCAAGAGACCCAGTACTTC
CASSERQETQYF
>TRBJ1-5|many|.|TRBV3-1
TGTGCCAGCAGCCAAGATTTTACCATTCAGCCCCAGCATTTT
CASSQDFTIQPQHF
>TRBJ2-7|.|.|TRBV7-2
TGTGCCAGTAGACAGTCCTACGAGCAGTACTTC
CASRQSYEQYF
>TRBJ1-6|.|.|TRBV27
TGTGCCAGCAAAGGGGAAGGCAATTCACCCCTCCACTTT
CASKGEGNSPLHF
>TRBJ1-2|few|.|TRBV6-5
TGTGCCAGCCGACGGGGGGATAACTATGGCTACACCTTC
CASRRGDNYGYTF
>TRBJ2-3|.|TRBD2|TRBV7-2
TGTGCCAGCAGCTTGGGCGGGACTAGCGTCACAGATACGCAGTATTTT
CASSLGGTSVTDTQYF
>TRBJ2-5|.|.|TRBV7-2
TGTGCCAGCAGCCCCTCGGTTTCTGAGACCCAGTACTTC
CASSPSVSETQYF
>TRBJ2-7|few|.|TRBV30
TGTGCCTGGAGTGCCAGGGAGGACGAGCAGTACTTC
CAWSAREDEQYF
>TRBJ2-3|.|TRBD2|TRBV6-5
TGTGCCAGCAATGGAGCGGGACTCACAGATACGCAGTATTTT
CASNGAGLTDTQYF
>TRBJ2-2|few|.|TRBV7-2
TGTGCCAGCAGCCCGCGAGGGAGGTGGACCGGGGAGCTGTTTTTT
CASSPRGRWTGELFF
>TRBJ2-5|many|TRBD1|TRBV7-9
TGTGCCAGCAGCCCCGGGACAGGGTTCCAAGAGACCCAGTACTTC
CASSPGTGFQETQYF
>TRBJ1-4|few|.|TRBV3-1
TGTGCCAGCAGCCAAGACAGTCCGAGACTACGAACTAATGAAAAACTGTTTTTT
CASSQDSPRLRTNEKLFF
>TRBJ2-1|.|.|TRBV28
TGTGCCAGCAGCCAGACCACAGGGAACGATGCCTACAATGAGCAGTTCTTC
CASSQTTGNDAYNEQFF
>TRBJ2-3|many|TRBD2|TRBV29-1
TGCAGCGTTGAAGAAAACATGTTACCCGGGACTAGCGGGAGACGTACGCAGTATTTT
CSVEENMLPGTSGRRTQYF
>TRBJ1-5|.|TRBD1|TRBV6-5
TGTGCCAGCAGTAGGACAGGGTCGAGCAATCAGCCCCAGCATTTT
CASSRTGSSNQPQHF
>TRBJ1-2|.|TRBD1|TRBV29-1
TGCAGCGTTGTCCGGGGGGACAGTAACTATGGCTACACCTTC
CSVVRGDSNYGYTF
>TRBJ1-2|many|.|TRBV27
TGTGCCAGCAGTCCCCGATGGCAAGGCTATGGCTACACCTTC
CASSPRWQGYGYTF
>TRBJ1-1|many|TRBD1|TRBV25-1
TGTGCCAGCAGTGAATCTACAGGGGCAGGTACCACTGAAGCTTTCTTT
CASSESTGAGTTEAFF
>TRBJ1-2|many|.|TRBV24-1
TGTGCCTCCAGTGATGGGACACAGAACTATGGCTACACCTTC
CASSDGTQNYGYTF
>TRBJ2-3|many|TRBD2|TRBV7-9
TGTGCCAGCAGCTTAGGAAGCGGGAGAATGGTGACAGATACGCAGTATTTT
CASSLGSGRMVTDTQYF
>TRBJ2-7|.|TRBD1|TRBV27
TGTGCCAGCACCAAATTATCTTCCGGGACAGGGAGCGAGCAGTACTTC
CASTKLSSGTGSEQYF
>TRBJ1-1|many|.|TRBV11-3
TGTGCCAGCAGTAAACAGGGTGACACTGAAGCTTTCTTT
CASSKQGDTEAFF
>TRBJ2-5|.|TRBD2|TRBV12-3/TRBV12-4
TGTGCCAGCAGCCCCAGCGGGAGAGGAGAGACCCAGTACTTC
CASSPSGRGETQYF
>TRBJ2-3|medium-sized|.|TRBV28
TGTGCCAGCAGTCTGCGGGATAGCGGCACAGATACGCAGTATTTT
CASSLRDSGTDTQYF
>TRBJ2-3|.|.|TRBV9
TGTGCCAGCAGCGTAGATGGGGGAGGCACAGATACGCAGTATTTT
CASSVDGGGTDTQYF